This T cell receptor (beta chain) was identified in a study of graft-versus-host responses after intestinal transplantation. Turning to the study itself: Transplant types were multivisceral, liver-intestinal, or isolated intestinal. Every transplant recipient was induced with anti-thymocyte globulin, then maintained on tacrolimus and steroids for approximately three years.

Per the germline V gene, CDR1 is SEHNR and CDR2 is FQNEAQ (reference sequence). This CDR3 has 17 amino acids. Trimming took off 5 bases at V and 2 bases at J, with 20 bases between the two ends. Some clones are missing from TCRdb's copy, which holds only in-frame ones; the method was immunoSEQ multiplex PCR. The table lists 99,000 or so clones, approximately 85% of them singletons, with approximately 1.4% in the top ten. The clonotype originates from a human patient who received an intestinal transplant, so some T cells may come from the graft donor. The chain is built from TRBV7-9 and TRBJ2-3; either TRBD1 or TRBD2 may supply D (5 bases each). The sequencing here drew on PBMCs, taken 255 days after intestinal transplant. CDR3: CASSIHPWQGPTDTQYF. As DNA, the CDR3 is TGTGCCAGCAGCATCCACCCATGGCAGGGACCCACAGATACGCAGTATTTT.